This T cell receptor (beta chain) is drawn from a study of blood T cell repertoires in COVID-19. Study as a whole: Italy, Spain and the United States were the sources of the convalescent and acute COVID-19 samples. In each case, the material was cDNA or gDNA derived from T cells, B-cell-depleted T cells, or PBMCs.

Seattle enrolled patients during active infection and tracked them longitudinally. V trimming: 7 bases; J trimming: 7 bases; junction bases outside the gene matches: 10. CDR1 is MNHEY, CDR2 SVGAGI, per germline. The CDR3 runs to 15 residues. Per the original methods: Researchers report that nucleated cell counts were estimated from reference gene primer amplification. Here immunoSEQ multiplex PCR was the method, and the copy in TCRdb shows in-frame clones only, minus some. V, J and clone size are those of that table, while D and trimming were read from the DNA. The table records roughly 62,000 clones, more than 65% of them present only once.

Input material: peripheral blood. This clonotype was obtained from a man aged 80 or over with COVID-19, enrolled during active disease. The rearrangement uses TRBV6-5 and TRBJ2-1; TRBD2 matches 10 bases. CDR3 DNA: TGTGCCAGCACCTCCTCGGCTAGCGGGAGTAATGAGCAGTTCTTC. Protein product: CASTSSASGSNEQFF.